One and the same sample provided the 20 T cell receptor beta chains below, sequenced in a study of T-cell memory formation after mild COVID-19. TCRdb independently ran MiXCR on the 5' RACE reads; one entry per CDR3 protein. The sample shows about 560,000 distinct CDR3 sequences, approximately 18% of them seen only once. Sequenced: PBMCs or a T cell subset sorted from them (not recorded which). These receptors came from an adult woman who had mild COVID-19 (a few samples of this study predate the infection). Cell type and time point are not known.

The rearrangement joins TRBV10-3 to TRBJ2-5; D unresolved. Germline V lookup: CDR1 ENHRY, CDR2 SYGVKD. This CDR3 spans 11 amino acids. V lost 2 bases, J lost 5 bases, and 3 bases lay in between. CDR3: CAISEIETQYF. For the CDR3, the DNA is TGTGCCATCAGTGAGATTGAGACCCAGTACTTC.

This clonotype appeared a few times. The chain is built from TRBV6-5 and TRBJ2-7; D gene uncertain. The germline gives CDR1 MNHEY, CDR2 SVGAGI. The CDR3 has 14 amino acids. Trimming removed 5 bases from V and 3 bases from J, with 14 bases in between. The CDR3 bases are TGTGCCAGCAGTAAGGGTCTCGCCTTCTACGAGCAGTACTTC. As protein: CASSKGLAFYEQYF.

This clonotype has ten or more counts. The gene calls are TRBV20-1 and TRBJ2-5; perhaps TRBD2 as D (6 bases). Germline V gene lookup returns CDR1 DFQATT and CDR2 SNEGSKA (reference sequence). The germline V and J ends were trimmed by 6 bases and 7 bases, with 18 bases remaining between them. The CDR3 totals 13 residues. CDR3 DNA sequence: TGCAGTGCGTCGGCTAGCCTGGGGGGGACCCAGTACTTC. Protein sequence: CSASASLGGTQYF.

V gene TRBV7-2 combines with J gene TRBJ1-1, with 8 bases identical to TRBD1. From germline, CDR1 is SGHTA and CDR2 FQGNSA. The CDR3 consists of 17 residues. V shed 1 base and J 0 bases; nucleotides not matched to a gene: 7. CDR3 in amino acids: CASSLGTGFLMNTEAFF. In DNA form, the CDR3 reads TGTGCCAGCAGCTTAGGGACAGGGTTTCTCATGAACACTGAAGCTTTCTTT.

The V call is TRBV7-2, the J call TRBJ2-7, with a possible D match to TRBD2 (6 bases). The CDR3 has 14 residues. V lost 1 base and J 6 bases, leaving 13 bases between the germline ends. The germline V gene encodes CDR1 SGHTA and CDR2 FQGNSA. Written as DNA, the CDR3 is TGTGCCAGCAGCTTAGTACGGGAGAAGCGCGAGCAGTACTTC. Translated: CASSLVREKREQYF.

This clonotype was counted a few times. The V and J genes are TRBV7-9 and TRBJ2-3; weak D call: TRBD2 (6 bases). Germline CDR1 and CDR2: SEHNR and FQNEAQ (reference sequence). CDR3 size: 16 residues. The germline V and J ends were trimmed by 1 base and 2 bases, with 13 bases remaining between them. The DNA of the CDR3 is TGTGCCAGCAGCTTAGGGAGGGGTGAAGCCACAGATACGCAGTATTTT. This sequence encodes CASSLGRGEATDTQYF.

This clonotype was seen only a few times. CDR3 nucleotides: TGCGCCAGCAGTGGAGACTCCCGTCCGCAGTATTTT. It is translated as CASSGDSRPQYF. The J gene is TRBJ2-3, the V gene TRBV10-2; D is undetermined. There are 12 residues in the CDR3. Trimming left V 4 bases short and J 10 bases short, with 12 bases between. Germline V gene sequence: CDR1 WSHSY, CDR2 SAAADI.

The gene calls are TRBV7-9 and TRBJ1-5, with 7 nucleotides matching TRBD1. From germline, CDR1 is SEHNR and CDR2 FQNEAQ (reference sequence). The CDR3 totals 15 residues. The V gene end was trimmed by 4 bases and the J gene end by 2 bases; junction bases not matched to a gene: 5. The CDR3 sequence: CASSSDRVGNQPQHF. CDR3 in DNA: TGTGCCAGCAGCTCCGACAGGGTCGGCAATCAGCCCCAGCATTTT.

This clonotype was counted between two and nine times. The V call is TRBV29-1, the J call TRBJ2-3; TRBD1 or TRBD2 may be the D gene (5 bases each). Germline loops: CDR1 SQVTM, CDR2 ANQGSEA. The CDR3 loop spans 13 amino acids. Trimming removed 7 bases from V and 5 bases from J, with 16 bases in between. CDR3: CSGRRDPQDTQYF. CDR3 bases: TGCAGCGGTCGACGGGACCCGCAAGATACGCAGTATTTT.

The chain recombines TRBV29-1 with TRBJ2-4; no firm D call. The V gene's germline CDR1 is SQVTM and CDR2 ANQGSEA. This CDR3 region has 14 residues. Trimming pared 6 bases from V and 0 bases from J, leaving 12 bases between. The CDR3 nucleotides read TGCAGCGTGGCATACCAGCTAGCCAAAAACATTCAGTACTTC. It is translated as CSVAYQLAKNIQYF.

J is TRBJ2-2 and V is TRBV12-3 or TRBV12-4, with 10 nucleotides matching TRBD2. V lost 0 bases and J lost 1; bases outside the gene matches: 11. The CDR3 consists of 20 residues. The CDR3 nucleotides are TGTGCCAGCAGTTTAGCCGGGGGGCTAGCGGGAGATTGGAACACCGGGGAGCTGTTTTTT. Amino acid sequence: CASSLAGGLAGDWNTGELFF.

This clonotype occurred a few times. The V call is TRBV7-9, the J call TRBJ2-7; D is perhaps TRBD1 or TRBD2 (5 bases each). This CDR3 is 14 amino acids long. With 5 bases removed from V and 4 bases from J, the gap between germline ends came to 15 bases. Germline CDR1 reads SEHNR; CDR2 reads FQNEAQ (reference sequence). The DNA for the CDR3 is TGTGCCAGCAGCCCGGGGCGGGTCCCGTACGAGCAGTACTTC. The encoded protein is CASSPGRVPYEQYF.

The genes are TRBV20-1 and TRBJ2-7; TRBD2 matches 14 bases. Germline CDR1 DFQATT, CDR2 SNEGSKA (reference sequence). The CDR3 spans 16 residues. Trimming removed 3 bases from V and 3 bases from J; junction bases left unmatched: 7. Here the CDR3 DNA reads TGCAGTGCTAGGCGACCGGGACTAGCGGGGGTCTACGAGCAGTACTTC. It is translated as CSARRPGLAGVYEQYF.

This chain joins TRBV5-1 and TRBJ2-5, with 9 bases fitting TRBD1. The germline CDR1 and CDR2 sequences are SGHRS and YFSETQ. The CDR3 consists of 14 residues. Unmatched junction bases numbered 7, after V lost 5 bases and J lost 5 bases. The CDR3 DNA reads as TGCGCCAGCAGTGTCTCAGGACAGGGGGAGACCCAGTACTTC. Translating gives CASSVSGQGETQYF.

This clonotype has only a few counts. J is TRBJ2-7 and V is TRBV6-2 or TRBV6-3, with D possibly matching TRBD1 (6 bases). The V end was cut by 2 bases, the J end by 0 bases, with 17 bases between. The length of the CDR3 is 17 residues. CDR1 MNHEY and CDR2 SVGEGT come from the germline V gene. This CDR3 is CASSYTMFRDISYEQYF. The DNA for the CDR3 is TGTGCCAGCAGTTACACTATGTTCCGGGACATCTCCTACGAGCAGTACTTC.

The chain uses TRBV29-1 and TRBJ2-1; TRBD2 matches 7 bases. The CDR3 loop spans 15 amino acids. After removal of 4 bases from V and 3 bases from J, the junction contained 9 bases not matched to a gene. The germline gives CDR1 SQVTM, CDR2 ANQGSEA. In nucleotides, the CDR3 is TGCAGCGTTGTCCGCGGGAGTAGCGACTACAATGAGCAGTTCTTC. Protein product: CSVVRGSSDYNEQFF.

The chain links TRBV2 to TRBJ2-7; no clear D gene. The germline V and J ends were trimmed by 2 bases and 7 bases, with 15 bases remaining between them. The CDR3 runs 14 residues. CDR1 and CDR2 (germline): SNHLY, FYNNEI. This chain's CDR3 is CASSELYQSKEQYF. The CDR3, as DNA: TGTGCCAGCAGTGAACTCTACCAGAGTAAGGAGCAGTACTTC.

This clonotype was picked up many times. The genes are TRBV7-2 and TRBJ2-4; unclear D gene. Germline-derived CDR1 and CDR2 are SGHTA and FQGNSA. With 1 base removed from V and 0 bases from J, the gap between germline ends came to 4 bases. The CDR3 contains 14 residues. The CDR3 reads CASSLGLAKNIQYF. The CDR3 DNA sequence: TGTGCCAGCAGCTTAGGATTAGCCAAAAACATTCAGTACTTC.

The rearrangement joins TRBV7-9 to TRBJ1-5; 10 bases fit TRBD1. Germline lookup yields CDR1 SEHNR and CDR2 FQNEAQ (reference sequence). The CDR3 is 19 amino acids. V shed 5 bases, J shed 6 bases, and the junction held 19 bases outside the gene matches. The CDR3 DNA reads TGTGCCAGCAGCCAAGGGACAGGGGATATTGGGTTTATTGTTCAGCCCCAGCATTTT. Protein product: CASSQGTGDIGFIVQPQHF.

The chain is built from TRBV20-1 and TRBJ2-7; D possibly corresponds to TRBD2 (5 bases). Germline CDR1 reads DFQATT; CDR2 reads SNEGSKA (reference sequence). The CDR3 is 14 residues long. Trimming stripped 0 bases from V and 2 bases from J, with 11 bases between. The CDR3 coding sequence is TGCAGTGCTAGAGATCGTAACGGGGCCTACGAGCAGTACTTC. The encoded protein is CSARDRNGAYEQYF.